A selection of T cell receptor beta chains follows, all from one sample in a study of T cell responses to AZD1222 COVID-19 vaccine. Profiled with immunoSEQ multiplex PCR; TCRdb holds only in-frame clones, not every one. The repertoire has about 160,000 clones, roughly 94% of them found once; the top ten carry around 1%. The sample consisted of peripheral blood, taken 28 days after the second AZD1222 dose. The receptor source for this set is an adult who received the AZD1222 COVID-19 vaccine. Both conserved end residues are part of each CDR3. D genes are given only for firm matches. Size tells how often a clone was seen (once, few, many) or the class of an expanded clone, and some rows leave it out.

j_call,clone_size,cdr3_length,d_call,v_call,cdr3_nt,cdr3_aa
TRBJ2-2,NA,15,TRBD2,TRBV6-6,TGTGCCAGCAGTAAAGCGGGGCCGAACACCGGGGAGCTGTTTTTT,CASSKAGPNTGELFF
TRBJ1-1,NA,15,TRBD1,TRBV25-1,TGTGCCAGCAGTGACCCAGGACAGGGCGGTACTGAAGCTTTCTTT,CASSDPGQGGTEAFF
TRBJ1-1,NA,12,TRBD1,TRBV18,TGTGCCAGCTCACCTTCAGGGGGTGAAGCTTTCTTT,CASSPSGGEAFF
TRBJ1-2,NA,14,NA,TRBV3-1/TRBV3-2,TGTGCCAGCAGCCAATTTTCGGTTAACTATGGCTACACCTTC,CASSQFSVNYGYTF
TRBJ1-2,NA,14,NA,TRBV5-1,TGCGCCAGCAGCTTGGTAGAGGGTGAAGATGGCTACACCTTC,CASSLVEGEDGYTF
TRBJ1-5,once,19,NA,TRBV28,TGTGCCAGCAGTTTGGGGCAGGGCTCCGTCGGAAGGAGCAATCAGCCCCAGCATTTT,CASSLGQGSVGRSNQPQHF
TRBJ2-3,NA,14,NA,TRBV24-1,TGTGCCACCAGTGATTCCCACACGACAGATACGCAGTATTTT,CATSDSHTTDTQYF
TRBJ2-5,NA,13,NA,TRBV12-3/TRBV12-4,TGTGCCAGCAGCTCCAGGGCGCGGGAGACCCAGTACTTC,CASSSRARETQYF
TRBJ1-3,NA,16,NA,TRBV19,TGTGCCAGTAAGGACCCCCGGGGAGTCTCTGGAAACACCATATATTTT,CASKDPRGVSGNTIYF
TRBJ1-6,NA,17,NA,TRBV27,TGTGCCAGCCGACGGGACTTTCGTAGCTCCTATAATTCACCCCTCCACTTT,CASRRDFRSSYNSPLHF
TRBJ1-2,NA,13,NA,TRBV7-8,TGTGCCAGCAGCCGAAGGGCGGACTATGGCTACACCTTC,CASSRRADYGYTF
TRBJ1-5,NA,15,TRBD1,TRBV6-6,TGTGCCAGCAGTTCAGGGGGCGGTTTCAATCAGCCCCAGCATTTT,CASSSGGGFNQPQHF
TRBJ1-1,NA,15,NA,TRBV6-1,TGTGCCAGCAGTGAGTGGCTAGGCAGGGACACTGAAGCTTTCTTT,CASSEWLGRDTEAFF
TRBJ1-4,NA,14,NA,TRBV6-5,TGTGCCAGCAGTTACTCGGTCCGGCCGGGAAAACTGTTTTTT,CASSYSVRPGKLFF
TRBJ2-5,NA,15,TRBD2,TRBV3-1/TRBV3-2,TGTGCCAGCAGCCGAGGACTAGCGGGCCAAGAGACCCAGTACTTC,CASSRGLAGQETQYF
TRBJ2-7,NA,15,NA,TRBV9,TGTGCCAGCAGCCCCAAAGCAGGAAATTTCTACGAGCAGTACTTC,CASSPKAGNFYEQYF
TRBJ1-5,NA,19,NA,TRBV28,TGTGCCAGCAGTTTACCCCCAAGGGGGGAAAACAGGAATTATCAGCCCCAGCATTTT,CASSLPPRGENRNYQPQHF
TRBJ2-3,NA,14,NA,TRBV6-6,TGTGCCAGCAGTTACTCCGGGGGAGCAGATACGCAGTATTTT,CASSYSGGADTQYF
TRBJ2-7,NA,13,NA,TRBV2,TGTGCCAGCACCTCTCCGGGATCCAACGAGCAGTACTTC,CASTSPGSNEQYF
TRBJ1-1,few,15,TRBD1,TRBV10-2,TGCGCCAGCAACTGGGACAGTGTGGGGAATGGCAAAGCTTTCTTT,CASNWDSVGNGKAFF
TRBJ1-1,once,15,NA,TRBV19,TGTGCCAGTAGTATAGAACGGAGATTGGGGACTGAAGCTTTCTTT,CASSIERRLGTEAFF
TRBJ1-2,NA,12,TRBD1,TRBV2,TGTGCCAGTACTACAGGGGGCTATGGCTACACCTTC,CASTTGGYGYTF
TRBJ2-1,once,15,TRBD2,TRBV2,TGTGCCAGCAGTCCTATAGCGGGGGGTGCGAATGAGCAGTTCTTC,CASSPIAGGANEQFF
TRBJ1-3,NA,15,NA,TRBV10-2,TGCGCCAGCAGTGAGAGAGTGTGGTACGGGAACGCCATATATTTT,CASSERVWYGNAIYF
TRBJ1-1,once,9,NA,TRBV25-1,TGTGCCGGGGACCAGGGAACTTTCTTT,CAGDQGTFF
TRBJ2-2,once,19,TRBD2,TRBV10-2,TGCGCCAGCAGTGACCGGGGACTAGCGGGGCGATCGAACACCGGGGAGCTGTTTTTT,CASSDRGLAGRSNTGELFF
TRBJ2-7,NA,14,TRBD1,TRBV30,TGTGCCTGGAGTTTTAGGACAGGGCCTTCCGAGCAGTACTTC,CAWSFRTGPSEQYF
TRBJ2-3,NA,16,NA,TRBV7-2,TGTGCCAGCAGCTCCCAGGGGGGTTGGGGTACAGATACGCAGTATTTT,CASSSQGGWGTDTQYF
TRBJ2-4,NA,14,NA,TRBV1,TGCACCAGCAGCCAAGATAAAGCAAGGGACATTCAGTACTTC,CTSSQDKARDIQYF
TRBJ2-2,NA,12,NA,TRBV7-8,TGTGCCAGCAGCTTGAACACCGGGGAGCTGTTTTTT,CASSLNTGELFF
TRBJ2-1,NA,14,NA,TRBV15,TGTGCCACCAGCAGCAAGAGCTCCTACAATGAGCAGTTCTTC,CATSSKSSYNEQFF
TRBJ2-5,NA,15,NA,TRBV9,TGTGCCAGCAACCCTGGGGGGGCTTTTCAAGAGACCCAGTACTTC,CASNPGGAFQETQYF
TRBJ2-3,NA,16,TRBD2,TRBV5-1,TGCGCCAGCGATACCGGACTAGCGGGCTTTAGTTATACGCAGTATTTT,CASDTGLAGFSYTQYF
TRBJ1-4,NA,15,TRBD1,TRBV5-1,TGCGCCAGCAGCTCACAAGGGACAGCGGGGGAAAAACTGTTTTTT,CASSSQGTAGEKLFF
TRBJ2-7,once,15,TRBD1,TRBV3-1/TRBV3-2,TGTGCCAGCAGCCCCGGTAGGGGGCCAAGGTACGAGCAGTACTTC,CASSPGRGPRYEQYF
TRBJ1-1,NA,14,NA,TRBV6-2/TRBV6-3,TGTGCCAGCAGTAAAATATCTAGGAACACTGAAGCTTTCTTT,CASSKISRNTEAFF
TRBJ2-3,NA,17,TRBD1,TRBV24-1,TGTGCCACCAGTGAATGGGACAGGGTCCTAACCACAGATACGCAGTATTTT,CATSEWDRVLTTDTQYF
TRBJ2-1,NA,14,NA,TRBV9,TGTGCCAGCAGCGTAGGCCCCCCTCCTTATGAGCAGTTCTTC,CASSVGPPPYEQFF
TRBJ1-2,NA,13,NA,TRBV2,TGTGCCAGCAGTCGTACAGGGTTGGATGGCTACACCTTC,CASSRTGLDGYTF
TRBJ2-3,NA,14,NA,TRBV7-2,TGTGCCAGCAGCTTAGCGCACCTCACAGATACGCAGTATTTT,CASSLAHLTDTQYF
TRBJ1-1,NA,13,NA,TRBV4-2,TGTGCCAGCAGCCAAAGGTGGAACACTGAAGCTTTCTTT,CASSQRWNTEAFF
TRBJ1-1,NA,15,NA,TRBV19,TGTGCCAGTAGTCTTAACAGGGAACTCAGGGCTGAAGCTTTCTTT,CASSLNRELRAEAFF
TRBJ2-3,NA,15,NA,TRBV11-3,TGTGCCAGCAGCTTCGGACGGGGGAGCACAGATACGCAGTATTTT,CASSFGRGSTDTQYF
TRBJ1-3,NA,17,TRBD1,TRBV24-1,TGTGCCAACCCTGACAGGGGGCTAGAGTTGACTGGAAACACCATATATTTT,CANPDRGLELTGNTIYF
TRBJ2-2,NA,14,NA,TRBV5-1,TGCGCCAGCAGCATAACAGGGACCAGCGGGGAGCTGTTTTTT,CASSITGTSGELFF
TRBJ2-1,NA,15,NA,TRBV27,TGTGCCAGCAGTTTAGAGGAAAGCTCCTACAATGAGCAGTTCTTC,CASSLEESSYNEQFF
TRBJ2-3,few,15,NA,TRBV5-8,TGTGCCAGCAGCTTGGGGAGTGGACCCACAGATACGCAGTATTTT,CASSLGSGPTDTQYF
TRBJ1-2,NA,16,TRBD1,TRBV5-6,TGTGCCAGCAGCTTGGCCACAGGACAGGGGGCCTCTGGCTACACCTTC,CASSLATGQGASGYTF
TRBJ1-2,NA,13,NA,TRBV6-5,TGTGCCAGCAGTTACGGGTGGGCAGATGGCTACACCTTC,CASSYGWADGYTF
TRBJ2-7,NA,15,NA,TRBV5-6,TGTGCCAGCAGCGTACCCGGGACGCTGTCCTACGAGCAGTACTTC,CASSVPGTLSYEQYF
TRBJ2-1,NA,15,NA,TRBV30,TGTGCCTGGAGCTCCAGAGGGGGCTCCTACAATGAGCAGTTCTTC,CAWSSRGGSYNEQFF
TRBJ1-3,NA,15,NA,TRBV4-1,TGCGCCAGCAGCCAAGAGGTTAGGGGTGGAAACACCATATATTTT,CASSQEVRGGNTIYF
TRBJ1-1,NA,13,NA,TRBV10-1,TGCGCCAGCAGTGTTGCGATAGGAACTGAAGCTTTCTTT,CASSVAIGTEAFF
TRBJ2-1,NA,16,TRBD1,TRBV5-4,TGTGCCAGCACCTCCACTGGGACAGGGGCACTCAATGAGCAGTTCTTC,CASTSTGTGALNEQFF
TRBJ1-5,NA,15,TRBD1,TRBV27,TGTGCCAGCAGTTCGAAGGGACAGACTGATCAGCCCCAGCATTTT,CASSSKGQTDQPQHF
TRBJ1-1,NA,16,NA,TRBV10-3,TGTGCCATCAGTGAGTCCTCAGGAATCATGAACACTGAAGCTTTCTTT,CAISESSGIMNTEAFF
TRBJ1-4,NA,16,TRBD1,TRBV28,TGTGCCAGCAGAGTCCCGGGACAGGGACTTAATGAAAAACTGTTTTTT,CASRVPGQGLNEKLFF